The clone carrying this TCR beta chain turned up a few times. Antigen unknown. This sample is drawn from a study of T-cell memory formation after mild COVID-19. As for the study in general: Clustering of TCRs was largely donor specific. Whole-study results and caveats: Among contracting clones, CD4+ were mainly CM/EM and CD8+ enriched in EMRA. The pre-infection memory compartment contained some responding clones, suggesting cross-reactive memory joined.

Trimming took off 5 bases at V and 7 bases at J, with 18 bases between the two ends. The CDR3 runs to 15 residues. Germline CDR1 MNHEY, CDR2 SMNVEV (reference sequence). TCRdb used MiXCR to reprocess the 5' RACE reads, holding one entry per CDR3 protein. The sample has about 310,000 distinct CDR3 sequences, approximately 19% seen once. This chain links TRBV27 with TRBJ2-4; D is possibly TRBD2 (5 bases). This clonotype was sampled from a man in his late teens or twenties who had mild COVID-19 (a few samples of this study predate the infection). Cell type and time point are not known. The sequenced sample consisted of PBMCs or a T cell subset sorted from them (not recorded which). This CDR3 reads CASSPAAADVNIQYF. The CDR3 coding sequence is TGTGCCAGCAGTCCCGCCGCAGCGGACGTGAACATTCAGTACTTC.